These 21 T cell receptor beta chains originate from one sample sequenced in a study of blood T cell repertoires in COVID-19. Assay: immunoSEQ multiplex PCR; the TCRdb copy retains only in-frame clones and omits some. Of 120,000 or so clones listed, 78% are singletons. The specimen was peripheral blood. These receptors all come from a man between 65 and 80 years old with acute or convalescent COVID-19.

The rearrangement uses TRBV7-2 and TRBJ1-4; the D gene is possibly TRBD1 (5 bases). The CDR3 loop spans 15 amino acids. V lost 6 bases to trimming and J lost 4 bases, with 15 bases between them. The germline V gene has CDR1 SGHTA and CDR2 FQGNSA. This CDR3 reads CASSTRARGNEKLFF. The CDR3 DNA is TGTGCCAGCAGTACTCGGGCAAGGGGTAATGAAAAACTGTTTTTT.

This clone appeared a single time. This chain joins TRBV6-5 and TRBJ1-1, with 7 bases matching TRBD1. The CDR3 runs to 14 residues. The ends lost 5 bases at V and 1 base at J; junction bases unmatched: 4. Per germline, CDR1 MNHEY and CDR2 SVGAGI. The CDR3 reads CASSTRTGNTEAFF. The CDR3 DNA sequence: TGTGCCAGCAGTACACGGACAGGGAACACTGAAGCTTTCTTT.

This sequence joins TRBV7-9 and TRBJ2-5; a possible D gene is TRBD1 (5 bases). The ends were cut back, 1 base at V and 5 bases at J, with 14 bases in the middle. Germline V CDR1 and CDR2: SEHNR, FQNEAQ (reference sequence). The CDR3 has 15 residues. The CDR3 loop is CASSLGPGLKETQYF. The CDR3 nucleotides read TGTGCCAGCAGCTTAGGTCCAGGGCTGAAGGAGACCCAGTACTTC.

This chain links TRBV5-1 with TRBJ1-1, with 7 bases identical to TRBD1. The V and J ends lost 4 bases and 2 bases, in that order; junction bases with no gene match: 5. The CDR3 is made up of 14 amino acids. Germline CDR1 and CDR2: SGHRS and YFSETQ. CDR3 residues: CASSRGTANTEAFF. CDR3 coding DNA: TGCGCCAGCAGCCGAGGGACAGCTAACACTGAAGCTTTCTTT.

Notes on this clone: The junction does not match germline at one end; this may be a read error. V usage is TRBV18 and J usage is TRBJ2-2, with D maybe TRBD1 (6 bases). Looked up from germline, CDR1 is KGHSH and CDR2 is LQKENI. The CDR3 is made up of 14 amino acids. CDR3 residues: CASSADRATWELFF. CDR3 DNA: TGTGCCAGCTCAGCGGACAGAGCCACCTGGGAGCTGTTTTTT.

CDR3 region: CASRSRRGKQERAQYF. The CDR3 coding sequence is TGTGCCTCCCGCAGCAGGCGGGGGAAACAAGAGAGGGCCCAGTACTTC. The chain joins TRBV30 to TRBJ2-5; 7 nucleotides agree with TRBD2. The junction had 23 bases not matched to a gene; V was cut back by 7 bases and J by 9 bases. The germline V gene encodes CDR1 GTSNPN and CDR2 SVGIG (reference sequence). This CDR3 has 16 amino acids.

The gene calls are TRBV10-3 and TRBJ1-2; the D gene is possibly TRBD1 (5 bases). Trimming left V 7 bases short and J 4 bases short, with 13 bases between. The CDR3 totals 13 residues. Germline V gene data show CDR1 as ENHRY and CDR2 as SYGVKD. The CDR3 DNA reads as TGTGCCATCAAAGGGGCTGTCGTCTATGGCTACACCTTC. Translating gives CAIKGAVVYGYTF.

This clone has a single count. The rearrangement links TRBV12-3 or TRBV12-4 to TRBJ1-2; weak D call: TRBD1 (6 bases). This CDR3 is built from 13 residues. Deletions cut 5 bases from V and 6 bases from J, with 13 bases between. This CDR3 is CASSRTVSHGYTF. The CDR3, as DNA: TGTGCCAGCAGTCGGACAGTCTCCCATGGCTACACCTTC.

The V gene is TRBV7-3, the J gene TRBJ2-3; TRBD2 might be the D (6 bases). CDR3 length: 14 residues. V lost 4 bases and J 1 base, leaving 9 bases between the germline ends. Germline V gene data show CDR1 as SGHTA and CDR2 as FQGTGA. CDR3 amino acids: CASSWGGGTDTQYF. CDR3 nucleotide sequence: TGTGCCAGCAGCTGGGGCGGGGGCACAGATACGCAGTATTTT.

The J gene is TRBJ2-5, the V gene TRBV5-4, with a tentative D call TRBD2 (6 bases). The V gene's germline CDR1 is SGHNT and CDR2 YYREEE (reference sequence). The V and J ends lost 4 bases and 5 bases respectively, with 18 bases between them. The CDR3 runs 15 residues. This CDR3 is CASSLGGAYRETQYF. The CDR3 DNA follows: TGTGCCAGCAGCCTAGGCGGGGCCTACCGGGAGACCCAGTACTTC.

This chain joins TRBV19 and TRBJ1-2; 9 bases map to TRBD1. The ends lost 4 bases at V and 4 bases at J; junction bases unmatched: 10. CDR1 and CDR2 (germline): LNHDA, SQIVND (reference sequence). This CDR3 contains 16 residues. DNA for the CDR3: TGTGCCAGTAGTACGACTTCGGGACAGGGAATCTATGGCTACACCTTC. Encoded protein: CASSTTSGQGIYGYTF.

Here the CDR3 reads CASSYNSGETYEQYF. The CDR3 nucleotides are TGTGCCAGCAGTTACAATTCAGGGGAAACCTACGAGCAGTACTTC. V and J are TRBV6-2 or TRBV6-3 and TRBJ2-7; the D gene is possibly TRBD1 (6 bases). The CDR3 has 15 amino acids. Per germline, CDR1 MNHEY and CDR2 SVGEGT. V was pared by 2 bases and J by 2 bases, with 13 bases between.

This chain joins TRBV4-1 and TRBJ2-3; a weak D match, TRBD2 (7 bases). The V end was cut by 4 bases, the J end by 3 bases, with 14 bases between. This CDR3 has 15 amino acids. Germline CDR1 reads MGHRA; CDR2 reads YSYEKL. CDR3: CASSRAGAGTDTQYF. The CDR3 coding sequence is TGCGCCAGCAGCCGGGCGGGGGCCGGGACAGATACGCAGTATTTT.

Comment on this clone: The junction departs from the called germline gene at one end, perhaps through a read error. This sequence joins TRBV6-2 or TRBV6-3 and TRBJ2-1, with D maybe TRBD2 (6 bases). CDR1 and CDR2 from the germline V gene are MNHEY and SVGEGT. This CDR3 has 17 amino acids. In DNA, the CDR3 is TGTGCAAGCAGTTACCATTTGAGGGTGGGAGGTTACAATGAGCAGTTCTTC. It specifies CASSYHLRVGGYNEQFF.

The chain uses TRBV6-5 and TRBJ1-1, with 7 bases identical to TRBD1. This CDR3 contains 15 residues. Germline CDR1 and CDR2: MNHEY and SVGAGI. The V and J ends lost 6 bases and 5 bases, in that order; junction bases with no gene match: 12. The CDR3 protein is CASRTAGTEGTEAFF. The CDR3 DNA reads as TGTGCCAGCAGGACAGCCGGGACAGAGGGAACTGAAGCTTTCTTT.

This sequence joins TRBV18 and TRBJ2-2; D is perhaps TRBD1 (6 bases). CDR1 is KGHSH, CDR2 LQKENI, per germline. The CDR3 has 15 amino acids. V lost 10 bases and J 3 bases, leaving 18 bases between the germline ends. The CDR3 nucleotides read TGTGCCACTTCACGCGAGGGGACACACACCGGGGAGCTGTTTTTT. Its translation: CATSREGTHTGELFF. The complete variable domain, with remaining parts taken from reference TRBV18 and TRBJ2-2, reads NAGVMQNPRHLVRRRGQEARLRCSPMKGHSHVYWYRQLPEEGLKFMVYLQKENIIDESGMPKERFSAEFPKEGPSILRIQQVVRGDSAAYFCATSREGTHTGELFFGEGSRLTVL.

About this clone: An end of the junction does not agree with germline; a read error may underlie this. The CDR3 DNA follows: TGTGCCAGCCGCTTCGGGGTGCGACGGAACACTGAAGCTTTCTTT. Translation: CASRFGVRRNTEAFF. The chain recombines TRBV11-2 with TRBJ1-1; unclear D gene. Germline CDR1 reads SGHAT; CDR2 reads FQNNGV. The CDR3 consists of 15 residues.

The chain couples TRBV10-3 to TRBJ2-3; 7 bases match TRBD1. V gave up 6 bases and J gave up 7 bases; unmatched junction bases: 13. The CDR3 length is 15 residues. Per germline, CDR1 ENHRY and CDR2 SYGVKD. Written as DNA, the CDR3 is TGTGCCATCAGCCTTCCCCCCGACAGGGCTAATACGCAGTATTTT. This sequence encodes CAISLPPDRANTQYF.

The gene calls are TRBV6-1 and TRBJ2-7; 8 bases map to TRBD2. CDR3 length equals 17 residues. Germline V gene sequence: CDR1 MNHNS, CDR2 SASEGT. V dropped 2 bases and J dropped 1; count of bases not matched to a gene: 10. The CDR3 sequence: CASSEYWLAGVSYEQYF. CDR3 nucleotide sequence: TGTGCCAGCAGTGAATATTGGCTAGCGGGCGTTTCCTACGAGCAGTACTTC.

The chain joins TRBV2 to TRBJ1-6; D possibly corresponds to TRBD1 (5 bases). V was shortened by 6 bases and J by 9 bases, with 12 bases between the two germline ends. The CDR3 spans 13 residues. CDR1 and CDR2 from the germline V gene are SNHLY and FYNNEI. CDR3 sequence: CASRDYQGSPLHF. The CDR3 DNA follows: TGTGCCAGCAGGGATTATCAGGGTTCACCCCTCCACTTT. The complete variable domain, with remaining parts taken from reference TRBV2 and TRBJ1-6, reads EPEVTQTPSHQVTQMGQEVILRCVPISNHLYFYWYRQILGQKVEFLVSFYNNEISEKSEIFDDQFSVERPDGSNFTLKIRSTKLEDSAMYFCASRDYQGSPLHFGNGTRLTVT.

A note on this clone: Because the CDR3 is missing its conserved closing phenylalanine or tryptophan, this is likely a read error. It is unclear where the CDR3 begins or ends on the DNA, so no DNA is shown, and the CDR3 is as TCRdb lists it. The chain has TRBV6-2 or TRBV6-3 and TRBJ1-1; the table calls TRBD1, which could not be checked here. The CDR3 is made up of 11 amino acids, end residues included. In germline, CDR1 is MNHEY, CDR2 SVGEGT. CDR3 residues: CASSSSRGLEV.